This paragraph reports one T cell receptor beta chain. TCRdb keeps only in-frame clones here, not all; method: immunoSEQ multiplex PCR. Of some 18,000 clones in the sample, 87% were seen once. The data are from a study of T cell changes during pregnancy in multiple sclerosis. The CDR3 runs 14 residues. Trimming at V came to 3 bases and at J to 3 bases, leaving 4 bases not matched to a gene. Germline CDR1 reads SGHRS; CDR2 reads YFSETQ. The starting material was CD8+ T cells from peripheral blood mononuclear cells, obtained in the third trimester of pregnancy. The chain carries TRBV5-1 and TRBJ2-7; TRBD1 matches at 9 bases. The TCR comes from a female donor in good health, enrolled as a control in a pregnancy study. CDR3 DNA sequence: TGCGCCAGCAGCTCCGGGACAGGGATCTACGAGCAGTACTTC. It encodes CASSSGTGIYEQYF.